This TCR beta chain was recorded in a study of beta chain features in type 1 diabetes. Reverse transcribing all isolated RNA meant expressed TCRB transcripts were sequenced. Sequencing was performed with immunoSEQ multiplex PCR; in TCRdb, only in-frame clones are kept and a portion is missing. The sample carries hundreds of thousands of clones, around 30% recorded once. Study-level points and caveats: In type 1 diabetes patients, VDJ junctions had fewer insertions; deletions at these junctions were more frequent.

There was one heparinised blood draw per donor, averaging approximately 120 mL. CD4+ cells of the naive, central memory, regulatory and stem cell-like memory types were sorted via CD45RO/CCR7/CD25/CD127/CD95/CD27. A remark on this clone: The antigen remains undetermined.

The sample consisted of naive CD4+ T cells from blood. The sequence was collected from a man between 18 and 35 years old in good health.

CDR3 nucleotide sequence: TGTGCCTGGAGCGGACGGACTATGAACACTGAAGCTTTCTTT. Its protein is CAWSGRTMNTEAFF. The rearrangement uses TRBV30 and TRBJ1-1; D is unclear. The V gene lost 3 bases and the J gene lost 0 bases, with 11 bases spanning the gap. Germline V lookup: CDR1 GTSNPN, CDR2 SVGIG (reference sequence). This CDR3 contains 14 residues.